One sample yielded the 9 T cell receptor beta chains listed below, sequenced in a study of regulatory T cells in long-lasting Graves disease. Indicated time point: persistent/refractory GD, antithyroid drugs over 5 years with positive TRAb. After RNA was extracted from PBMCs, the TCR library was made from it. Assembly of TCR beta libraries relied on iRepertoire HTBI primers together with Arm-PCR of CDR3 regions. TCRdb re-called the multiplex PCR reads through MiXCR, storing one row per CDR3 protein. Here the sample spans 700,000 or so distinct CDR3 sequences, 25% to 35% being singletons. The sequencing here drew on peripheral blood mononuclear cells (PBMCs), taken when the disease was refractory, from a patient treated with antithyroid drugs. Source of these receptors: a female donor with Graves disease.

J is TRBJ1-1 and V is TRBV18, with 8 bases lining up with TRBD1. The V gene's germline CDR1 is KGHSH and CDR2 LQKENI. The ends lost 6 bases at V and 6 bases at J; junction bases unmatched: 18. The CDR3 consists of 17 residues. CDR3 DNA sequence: TGTGCCAGCTCCCTCAAACCTAACACAGGGGGGGATTCTGAAGCTTTCTTT. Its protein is CASSLKPNTGGDSEAFF.

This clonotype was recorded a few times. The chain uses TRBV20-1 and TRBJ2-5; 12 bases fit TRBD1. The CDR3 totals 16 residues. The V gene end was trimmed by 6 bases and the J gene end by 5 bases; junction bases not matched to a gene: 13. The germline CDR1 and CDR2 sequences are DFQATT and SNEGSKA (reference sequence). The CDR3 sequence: CSATPPAGQGAETQYF. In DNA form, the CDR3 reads TGCAGTGCCACCCCCCCGGCGGGACAGGGGGCTGAGACCCAGTACTTC.

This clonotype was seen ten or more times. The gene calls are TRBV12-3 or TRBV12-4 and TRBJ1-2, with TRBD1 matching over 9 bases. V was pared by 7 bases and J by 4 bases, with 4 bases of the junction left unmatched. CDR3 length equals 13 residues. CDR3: CASNNRGPYGYTF. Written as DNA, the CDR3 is TGTGCCAGCAACAACAGGGGGCCCTATGGCTACACCTTC.

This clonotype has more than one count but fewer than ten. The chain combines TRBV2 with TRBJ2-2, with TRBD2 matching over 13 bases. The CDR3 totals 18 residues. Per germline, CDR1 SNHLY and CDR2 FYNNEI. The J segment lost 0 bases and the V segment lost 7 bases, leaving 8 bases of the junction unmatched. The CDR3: CASNGGLAGDANTGELFF. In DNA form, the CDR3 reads TGTGCCAGCAATGGAGGACTAGCGGGGGATGCGAACACCGGGGAGCTGTTTTTT.

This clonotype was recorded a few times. DNA of the CDR3: TGCAGTGCTAGTGCAGGGATGGGGGGCTATAGCAATCAGCCCCAGCATTTT. Its protein product is CSASAGMGGYSNQPQHF. The chain recombines TRBV20-1 with TRBJ1-5; perhaps TRBD1 as D (6 bases). Per germline, CDR1 DFQATT and CDR2 SNEGSKA (reference sequence). V lost 3 bases and J 0 bases, leaving 18 bases between the germline ends. The CDR3 is 17 residues long.

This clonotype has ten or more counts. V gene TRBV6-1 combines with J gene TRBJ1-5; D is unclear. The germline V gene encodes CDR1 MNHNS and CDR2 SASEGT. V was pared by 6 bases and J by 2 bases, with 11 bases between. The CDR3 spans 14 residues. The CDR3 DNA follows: TGTGCCAGCAGAGATTGGCGGGGCAATCAGCCCCAGCATTTT. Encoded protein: CASRDWRGNQPQHF.

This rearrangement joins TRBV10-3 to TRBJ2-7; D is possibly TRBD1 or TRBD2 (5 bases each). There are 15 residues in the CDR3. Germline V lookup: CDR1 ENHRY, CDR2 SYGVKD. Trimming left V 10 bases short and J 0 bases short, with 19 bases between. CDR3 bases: TGTGCCACTACAAACCCGGGACGGGGCTCCTACGAGCAGTACTTC. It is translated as CATTNPGRGSYEQYF.

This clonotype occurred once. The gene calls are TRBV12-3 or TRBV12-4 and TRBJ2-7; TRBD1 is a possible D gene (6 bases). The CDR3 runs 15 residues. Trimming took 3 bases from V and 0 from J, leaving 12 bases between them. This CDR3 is CASSFWGQNSYEQYF. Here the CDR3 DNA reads TGTGCCAGCAGTTTTTGGGGGCAAAACTCCTACGAGCAGTACTTC.

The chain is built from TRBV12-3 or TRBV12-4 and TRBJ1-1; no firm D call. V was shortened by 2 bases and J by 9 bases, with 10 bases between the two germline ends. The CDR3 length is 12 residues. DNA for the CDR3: TGTGCCAGCAGTTTAAGCCGGAGGAAAGCTTTCTTT. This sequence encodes CASSLSRRKAFF.